This TCR beta chain comes out of a study of blood T cell repertoires in COVID-19. Study at large: From the United States, Italy and Spain came samples of acute and convalescent COVID-19. PBMCs, B-cell-depleted T cells, or T cells were the source of the cDNA or gDNA that made up the material.

Original processing methods: The authors estimated nucleated cell counts from reference gene primer amplification. Here immunoSEQ multiplex PCR was the method, and the copy in TCRdb shows in-frame clones only, minus some. That table is the source of V, J and clone size, and D and trimming were worked out from the DNA. The sample has some 120,000 clones, approximately 89% seen once. Recruited during active infection, patients (from Seattle) were subsequently followed longitudinally. This sequence originates from a woman aged 80 or older with COVID-19, enrolled during active disease. The sample was peripheral blood.

This CDR3 reads CASSPTSGAGETQYF. CDR3 DNA sequence: TGTGCCAGCAGCCCGACTAGCGGTGCAGGAGAGACCCAGTACTTC. The chain has TRBV3-1 (or the pseudogene TRBV3-2) and TRBJ2-5, with 9 bases matching TRBD2. The J segment lost 4 bases and the V segment lost 4 bases, leaving 7 bases of the junction unmatched. The length of the CDR3 is 15 residues. CDR1 and CDR2 from the germline V gene are LGHDT and YNNKEL (reference sequence).